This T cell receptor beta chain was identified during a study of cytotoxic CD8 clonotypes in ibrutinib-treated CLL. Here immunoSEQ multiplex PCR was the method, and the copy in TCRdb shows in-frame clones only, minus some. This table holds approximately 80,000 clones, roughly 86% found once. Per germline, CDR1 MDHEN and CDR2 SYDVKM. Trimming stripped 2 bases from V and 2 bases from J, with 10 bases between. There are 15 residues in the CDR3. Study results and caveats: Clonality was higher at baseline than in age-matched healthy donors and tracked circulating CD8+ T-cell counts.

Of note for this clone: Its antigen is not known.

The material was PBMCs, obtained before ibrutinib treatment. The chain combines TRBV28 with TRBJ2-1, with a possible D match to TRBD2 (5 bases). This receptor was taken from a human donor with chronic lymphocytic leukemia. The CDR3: CASSLGGSPYNEQFF. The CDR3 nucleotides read TGTGCCAGCAGTTTAGGCGGGTCTCCCTACAATGAGCAGTTCTTC.